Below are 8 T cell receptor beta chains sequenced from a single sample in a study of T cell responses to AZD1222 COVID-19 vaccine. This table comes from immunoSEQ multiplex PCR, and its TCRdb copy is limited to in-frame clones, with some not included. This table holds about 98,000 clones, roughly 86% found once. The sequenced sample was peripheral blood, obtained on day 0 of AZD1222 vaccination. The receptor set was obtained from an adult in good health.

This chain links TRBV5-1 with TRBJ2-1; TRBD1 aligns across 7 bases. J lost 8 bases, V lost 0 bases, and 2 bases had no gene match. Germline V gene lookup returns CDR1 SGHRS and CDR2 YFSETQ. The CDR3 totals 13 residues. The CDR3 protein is CASSLGGGHEQFF. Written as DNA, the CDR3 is TGCGCCAGCAGCTTGGGAGGGGGCCATGAGCAGTTCTTC.

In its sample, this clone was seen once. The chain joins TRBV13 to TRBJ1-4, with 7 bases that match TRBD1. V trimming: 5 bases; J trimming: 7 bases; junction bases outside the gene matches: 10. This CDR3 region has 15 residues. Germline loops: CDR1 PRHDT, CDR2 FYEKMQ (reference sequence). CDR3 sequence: CASSDRTGAGEKLFF. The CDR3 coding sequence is TGTGCCAGCAGCGACCGAACAGGGGCGGGTGAAAAACTGTTTTTT.

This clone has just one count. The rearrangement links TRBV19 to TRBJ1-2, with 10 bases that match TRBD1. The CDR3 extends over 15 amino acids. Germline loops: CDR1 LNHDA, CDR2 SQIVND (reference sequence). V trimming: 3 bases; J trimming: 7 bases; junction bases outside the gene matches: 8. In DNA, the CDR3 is TGTGCCAGTAGTATCCCGGGACAGGGGATCGGTGGCTACACCTTC. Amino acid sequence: CASSIPGQGIGGYTF.

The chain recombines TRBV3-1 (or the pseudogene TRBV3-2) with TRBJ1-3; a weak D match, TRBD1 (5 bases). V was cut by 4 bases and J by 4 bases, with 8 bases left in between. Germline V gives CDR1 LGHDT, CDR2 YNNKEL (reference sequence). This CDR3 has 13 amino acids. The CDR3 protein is CASSRGEGNTIYF. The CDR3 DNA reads TGTGCCAGCAGCCGGGGGGAAGGAAACACCATATATTTT.

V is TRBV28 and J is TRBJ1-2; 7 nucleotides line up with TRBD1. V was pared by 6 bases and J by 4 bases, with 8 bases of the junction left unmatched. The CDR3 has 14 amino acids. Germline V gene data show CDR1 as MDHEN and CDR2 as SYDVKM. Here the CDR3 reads CASSPTGPPYGYTF. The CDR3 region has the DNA TGTGCCAGCAGCCCGACAGGGCCGCCCTATGGCTACACCTTC.

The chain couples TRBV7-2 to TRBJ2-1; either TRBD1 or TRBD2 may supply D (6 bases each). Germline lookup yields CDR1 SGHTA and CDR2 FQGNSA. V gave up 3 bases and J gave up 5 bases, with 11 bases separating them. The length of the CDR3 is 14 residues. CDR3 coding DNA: TGTGCCAGCAGCTTTCGGGGGCCTAACAATGAGCAGTTCTTC. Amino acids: CASSFRGPNNEQFF. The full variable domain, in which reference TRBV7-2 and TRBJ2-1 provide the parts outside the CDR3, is GAGVSQSPSNKVTEKGKDVELRCDPISGHTALYWYRQSLGQGLEFLIYFQGNSAPDKSGLPSDRFSAERTGGSVSTLTIQRTQQEDSAVYLCASSFRGPNNEQFFGPGTRLTVL.

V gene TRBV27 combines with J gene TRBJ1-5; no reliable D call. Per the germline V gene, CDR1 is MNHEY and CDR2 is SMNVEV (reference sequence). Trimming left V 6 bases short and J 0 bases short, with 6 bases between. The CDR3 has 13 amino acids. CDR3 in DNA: TGTGCCAGCAGCCCCCGTAGCAATCAGCCCCAGCATTTT. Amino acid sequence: CASSPRSNQPQHF.

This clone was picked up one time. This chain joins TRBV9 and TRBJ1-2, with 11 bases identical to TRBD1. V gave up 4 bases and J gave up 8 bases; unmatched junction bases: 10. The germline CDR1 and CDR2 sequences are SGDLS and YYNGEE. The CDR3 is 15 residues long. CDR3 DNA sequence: TGTGCCAGCAGCACCCGGACAGGGGGCGGGGTCGGCTACACCTTC. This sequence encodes CASSTRTGGGVGYTF.